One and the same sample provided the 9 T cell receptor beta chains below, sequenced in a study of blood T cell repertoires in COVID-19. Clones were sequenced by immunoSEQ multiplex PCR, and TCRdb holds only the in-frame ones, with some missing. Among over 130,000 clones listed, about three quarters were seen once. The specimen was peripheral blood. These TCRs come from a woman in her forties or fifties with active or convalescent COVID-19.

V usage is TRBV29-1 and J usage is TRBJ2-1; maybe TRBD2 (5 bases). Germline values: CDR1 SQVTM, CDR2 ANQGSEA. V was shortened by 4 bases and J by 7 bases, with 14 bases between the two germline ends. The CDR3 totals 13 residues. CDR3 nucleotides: TGCAGCGTTGCGTGGGCGGGTAGGAATGAGCAGTTCTTC. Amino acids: CSVAWAGRNEQFF.

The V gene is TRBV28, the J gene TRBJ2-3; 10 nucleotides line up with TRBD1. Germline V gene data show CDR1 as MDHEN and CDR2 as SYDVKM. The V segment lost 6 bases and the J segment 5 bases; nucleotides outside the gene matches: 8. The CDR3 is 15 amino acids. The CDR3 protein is CASRYRDRGLDTQYF. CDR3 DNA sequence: TGTGCCAGCAGGTACCGGGACAGGGGATTAGATACGCAGTATTTT.

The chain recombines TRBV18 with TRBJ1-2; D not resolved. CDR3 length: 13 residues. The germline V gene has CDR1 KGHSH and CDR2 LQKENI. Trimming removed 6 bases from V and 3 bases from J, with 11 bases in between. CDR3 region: CASSYEMDYGYTF. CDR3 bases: TGTGCCAGCTCTTACGAGATGGACTATGGCTACACCTTC. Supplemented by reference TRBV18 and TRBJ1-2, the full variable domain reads NAGVMQNPRHLVRRRGQEARLRCSPMKGHSHVYWYRQLPEEGLKFMVYLQKENIIDESGMPKERFSAEFPKEGPSILRIQQVVRGDSAAYFCASSYEMDYGYTFGSGTRLTVV.

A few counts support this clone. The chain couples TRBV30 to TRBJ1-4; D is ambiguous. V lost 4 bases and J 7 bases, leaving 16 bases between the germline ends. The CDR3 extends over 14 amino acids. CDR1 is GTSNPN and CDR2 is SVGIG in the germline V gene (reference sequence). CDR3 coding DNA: TGTGCCTGGAAACCCCCACTCCGGAGTGAAAAACTGTTTTTT. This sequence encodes CAWKPPLRSEKLFF.

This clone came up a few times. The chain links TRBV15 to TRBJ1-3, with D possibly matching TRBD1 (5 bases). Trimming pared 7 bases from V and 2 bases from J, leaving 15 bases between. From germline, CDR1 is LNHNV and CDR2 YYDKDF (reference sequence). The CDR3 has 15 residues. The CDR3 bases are TGTGCCACCACCTCCGGGGGGGGGACTGGAAACACCATATATTTT. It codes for CATTSGGGTGNTIYF. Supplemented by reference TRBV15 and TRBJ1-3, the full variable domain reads DAMVIQNPRYQVTQFGKPVTLSCSQTLNHNVMYWYQQKSSQAPKLLFHYYDKDFNNEADTPDNFQSRRPNTSFCFLDIRSPGLGDTAMYLCATTSGGGTGNTIYFGEGSWLTVV.

Written as DNA, the CDR3 is TGCAGCGTATCGGGACAGGGGTATGGCTACACCTTC. Protein: CSVSGQGYGYTF. V gene TRBV29-1 combines with J gene TRBJ1-2; 10 nucleotides agree with TRBD1. Per the germline V gene, CDR1 is SQVTM and CDR2 is ANQGSEA. Trimming at V came to 6 bases and at J to 5 bases, leaving 3 bases not matched to a gene. The CDR3 consists of 12 residues. The whole variable domain, filled in from reference TRBV29-1 and TRBJ1-2, reads SAVISQKPSRDICQRGTSLTIQCQVDSQVTMMFWYRQQPGQSLTLIATANQGSEATYESGFVIDKFPISRPNLTFSTLTVSNMSPEDSSIYLCSVSGQGYGYTFGSGTRLTVV.

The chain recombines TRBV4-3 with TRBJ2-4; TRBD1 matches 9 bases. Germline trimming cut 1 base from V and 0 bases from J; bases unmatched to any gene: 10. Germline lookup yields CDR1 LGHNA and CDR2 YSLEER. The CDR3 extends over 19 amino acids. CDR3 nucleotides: TGCGCCAGCAGCCAAGGGACAGGGGCCTCCCGTCTAGCCAAAAACATTCAGTACTTC. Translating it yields CASSQGTGASRLAKNIQYF.

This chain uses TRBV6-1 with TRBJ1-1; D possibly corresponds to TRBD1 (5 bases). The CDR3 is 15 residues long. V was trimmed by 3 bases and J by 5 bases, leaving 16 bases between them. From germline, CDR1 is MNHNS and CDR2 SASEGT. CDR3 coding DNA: TGTGCCAGCAGTGACAATCGGGGGTCCGGGACTGAAGCTTTCTTT. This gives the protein CASSDNRGSGTEAFF.

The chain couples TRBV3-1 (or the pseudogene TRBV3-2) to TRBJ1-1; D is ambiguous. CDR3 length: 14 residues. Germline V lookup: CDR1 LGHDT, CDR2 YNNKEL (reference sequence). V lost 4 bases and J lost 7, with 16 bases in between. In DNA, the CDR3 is TGTGCCAGCAGCCTCCGGGGATCCCAAATTGAAGCTTTCTTT. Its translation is CASSLRGSQIEAFF.